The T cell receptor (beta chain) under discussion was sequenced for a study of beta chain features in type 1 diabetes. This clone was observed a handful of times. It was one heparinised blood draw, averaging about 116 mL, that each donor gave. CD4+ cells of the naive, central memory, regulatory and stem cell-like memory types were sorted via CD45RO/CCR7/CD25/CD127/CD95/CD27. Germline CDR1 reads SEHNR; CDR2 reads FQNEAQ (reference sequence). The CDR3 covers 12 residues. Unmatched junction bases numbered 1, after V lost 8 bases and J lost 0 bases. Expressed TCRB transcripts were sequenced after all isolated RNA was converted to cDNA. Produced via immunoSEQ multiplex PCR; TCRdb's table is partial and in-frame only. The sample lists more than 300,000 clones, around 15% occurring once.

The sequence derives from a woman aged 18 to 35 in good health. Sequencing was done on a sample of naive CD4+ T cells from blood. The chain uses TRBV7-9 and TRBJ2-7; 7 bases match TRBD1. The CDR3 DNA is TGTGCCAGCTGGGACAGCTCCTACGAGCAGTACTTC. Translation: CASWDSSYEQYF.